This TCR beta chain was captured by sequencing in a study of metastatic and nonmetastatic thyroid tumors. Study in general: The comparison covered peripheral blood and tumor or nodule tissue in malignant and benign thyroid patients.

Thyroid surgery took place with no prior treatment in any patient. The germline V gene encodes CDR1 SGHAT and CDR2 FQNNGV. The CDR3 runs 18 residues. V lost 1 base, J lost 0 bases, and 16 bases lay in between. MiXCR was used by TCRdb to re-call the PCR reads. The top ten clones hold approximately 16% of a sample with tens of thousands of clones, around 31% of them seen once. The sequencing sample was made of tumor tissue. The sequence was obtained from a female donor with papillary thyroid cancer or a benign thyroid nodule (not recorded which). Some clones in this sample may be carry-over from other donors' samples. The chain employs TRBV11-2 and TRBJ1-5; unclear D gene. The CDR3 sequence is CASSLGASSLFSNQPQHF. CDR3 coding DNA: TGTGCCAGCAGCTTAGGTGCGAGCTCGTTATTTAGCAATCAGCCCCAGCATTTT.